The TCR beta chain under discussion was sequenced for a study of T cell clonotyping in hematopoietic cell transplantation. General study findings and limits: CD4 and CD8 repertoire contributions could not be separated without sorting. Graft donor and pretransplant recipient Inverse Simpson Index values predicted broader posttransplant TCR diversity. After transplant, recipient diversity fell while pathologically expanded clonotypes grew through day 180.

With 6 bases clipped from V and 4 bases from J, the junction kept 5 bases outside the gene matches. The CDR3 is 14 residues long. Germline lookup yields CDR1 SNHLY and CDR2 FYNNEI. Blood collection times were about day -28 and days 30, 100, 180 posttransplant. As regards this clone: Its antigen is undetermined.

This table comes from immunoSEQ multiplex PCR, and its TCRdb copy is limited to in-frame clones, with some not included. The top ten clones hold about 15% of a sample with thousands of clones, roughly nine tenths of them seen once. The clonotype was recovered from a female patient aged 50-60 years who had an allogeneic stem cell transplant from an unrelated donor, so the T cells may come from the graft donor. Some clones in this sample may be carry-over from other donors' samples. This material consisted of peripheral blood mononuclear cells, taken 180 days after allogeneic stem cell transplant. J is TRBJ1-4 and V is TRBV2; 7 positions agree with TRBD1. The CDR3: CASRKGDSNEKLFF. CDR3 DNA: TGTGCCAGCAGGAAGGGGGACAGTAATGAAAAACTGTTTTTT. Drawing the rest from reference TRBV2 and TRBJ1-4, the complete variable domain is EPEVTQTPSHQVTQMGQEVILRCVPISNHLYFYWYRQILGQKVEFLVSFYNNEISEKSEIFDDQFSVERPDGSNFTLKIRSTKLEDSAMYFCASRKGDSNEKLFFGSGTQLSVL.